The 30 T cell receptor beta chains in this list originate from one sample, sequenced in a study of brain T cells in children with intractable seizures (TCRdb year 2021). Library creation used the immunoSEQ multiplex PCR assay. TCRdb holds this immuneACCESS table with in-frame rearrangements only. Some clones are missing; in checked studies, unresolved V genes explain under half, and the rest has no known cause. Within this sample are about 22,000 clones, with approximately 94% of them counted one time only. 6.4% of the sample is taken by the ten largest. The time point label of this sample denotes: resected brain tissue, or blood drawn just prior to surgery. The sequencing used peripheral blood, collected at surgery. These receptors were taken from a boy aged 10-17 years with focal cortical dysplasia and intractable seizures.

This clone was seen just once. The chain has TRBV19 and TRBJ2-7; 10 bases agree with TRBD1. CDR3 size: 15 residues. With 4 bases clipped from V and 4 bases from J, the junction kept 7 bases outside the gene matches. The V gene's germline CDR1 is LNHDA and CDR2 SQIVND (reference sequence). The DNA of the CDR3 is TGTGCCAGTAGTACATCCGGGACAGGGGTGTACGAGCAGTACTTC. This gives the protein CASSTSGTGVYEQYF.

The chain recombines TRBV5-6 with TRBJ1-4; perhaps TRBD1 as D (5 bases). CDR1 SGHDT and CDR2 YYEEEE come from the germline V gene. This CDR3 comprises 14 residues. V lost 1 base and J 5 bases, leaving 9 bases between the germline ends. The CDR3, as DNA: TGTGCCAGCAGCTTGCAGGCAGGGAATGAAAAACTGTTTTTT. It codes for CASSLQAGNEKLFF.

The rearrangement uses TRBV9 and TRBJ2-1, with D possibly being TRBD2 (6 bases). The CDR3 is made up of 12 amino acids. V shed 3 bases and J shed 13 bases, with 14 bases lying between them. In germline, CDR1 is SGDLS, CDR2 YYNGEE. The CDR3 loop is CASSGGGAEQFF. Written as DNA, the CDR3 is TGTGCCAGCAGCGGGGGCGGGGCGGAACAGTTCTTC.

The chain uses TRBV9 and TRBJ2-1; perhaps TRBD2 as D (6 bases). Germline assignment: CDR1 SGDLS and CDR2 YYNGEE. Deletions cut 2 bases from V and 2 bases from J, with 11 bases between. This CDR3 spans 15 amino acids. The CDR3 nucleotides are TGTGCCAGCAGCGTGAGCGGGTCAGCCTACAATGAGCAGTTCTTC. It specifies CASSVSGSAYNEQFF.

This sequence joins TRBV29-1 and TRBJ2-5, with D perhaps matching TRBD1 (5 bases). Germline V CDR1 and CDR2: SQVTM, ANQGSEA. Trimming pared 7 bases from V and 2 bases from J, leaving 17 bases between. This CDR3 region has 14 residues. Written as DNA, the CDR3 is TGCAGCGCTATAGGTGGACAACTTCAAGAGACCCAGTACTTC. As protein: CSAIGGQLQETQYF.

V and J are TRBV6-5 and TRBJ1-6; D gene unclear. The germline gives CDR1 MNHEY, CDR2 SVGAGI. Deletions cut 10 bases from V and 4 bases from J, with 17 bases between. The CDR3 consists of 15 residues. The CDR3 here is CATQTGLEYNSPLHF. For the CDR3, the DNA is TGTGCCACCCAAACCGGGTTGGAATATAATTCACCCCTCCACTTT.

This clone showed up just once. The J gene is TRBJ2-5, the V gene TRBV7-9, with TRBD1 matching over 7 bases. The CDR3 sequence is 13 residues long. Germline CDR1 and CDR2: SEHNR and FQNEAQ (reference sequence). The ends lost 5 bases at V and 5 bases at J; junction bases unmatched: 5. This CDR3 is CASSIRQGETQYF. DNA of the CDR3: TGTGCCAGCAGCATTAGACAGGGCGAGACCCAGTACTTC.

This chain links TRBV11-2 with TRBJ1-1; D perhaps matches TRBD1 (6 bases). Trimming removed 6 bases from V and 11 bases from J, with 16 bases in between. Looked up from germline, CDR1 is SGHAT and CDR2 is FQNNGV. The CDR3 contains 12 residues. CDR3 sequence (DNA): TGTGCCAGCAGACTTCTGACCAGGGGTGCTTTCTTT. The encoded protein is CASRLLTRGAFF. The variable domain in full, with the rest retrieved from reference TRBV11-2 and TRBJ1-1, is EAGVAQSPRYKIIEKRQSVAFWCNPISGHATLYWYQQILGQGPKLLIQFQNNGVVDDSQLPKDRFSAERLKGVDSTLKIQPAKLEDSAVYLCASRLLTRGAFFGQGTRLTVV.

The chain uses TRBV7-3 and TRBJ2-1; no definite D call. The CDR3 has 13 residues. The V gene lost 2 bases and the J gene lost 9 bases, with 11 bases spanning the gap. Germline V gene sequence: CDR1 SGHTA, CDR2 FQGTGA. CDR3 nucleotide sequence: TGTGCCAGCAGCTTACTCCTAACGACTGAGCAGTTCTTC. Protein: CASSLLLTTEQFF. Looking up the rest from reference TRBV7-3 and TRBJ2-1 gives the full variable domain: GAGVSQTPSNKVTEKGKYVELRCDPISGHTALYWYRQSLGQGPEFLIYFQGTGAADDSGLPNDRFFAVRPEGSVSTLKIQRTERGDSAVYLCASSLLLTTEQFFGPGTRLTVL.

This chain links TRBV5-1 with TRBJ2-5; 9 positions agree with TRBD1. Germline lookup yields CDR1 SGHRS and CDR2 YFSETQ. The V segment lost 3 bases and the J segment 2 bases; nucleotides outside the gene matches: 11. This CDR3 region has 17 residues. The CDR3 DNA is TGCGCCAGCAGCTCTACAGTGAGGACAGGGGTTCAAGAGACCCAGTACTTC. It translates to CASSSTVRTGVQETQYF.

This clone was seen only once. V and J are TRBV5-1 and TRBJ2-7, with TRBD1 as a possible D gene (5 bases). The V gene lost 6 bases and the J gene lost 3 bases, with 7 bases spanning the gap. There are 11 residues in the CDR3. Germline CDR1 and CDR2: SGHRS and YFSETQ. The CDR3 spells CASNRSYEQYV. In nucleotides, the CDR3 is TGCGCCAGCAACAGGAGCTACGAGCAGTACGTC.

The CDR3 loop reads CASSLQGGLTDTQYF. The CDR3 coding sequence is TGTGCCAGCAGTTTACAGGGGGGCCTCACAGATACGCAGTATTTT. The chain employs TRBV27 and TRBJ2-3, with a weak D call TRBD1 (7 bases). The V gene lost 2 bases and the J gene lost 2 bases, with 11 bases spanning the gap. Germline CDR1 is MNHEY and CDR2 is SMNVEV (reference sequence). CDR3 size: 15 residues.

The chain has TRBV3-1 (or the pseudogene TRBV3-2) and TRBJ2-1; D might be TRBD1 or TRBD2, each matching 5 bases. The germline CDR1 and CDR2 sequences are LGHDT and YNNKEL (reference sequence). V was clipped by 4 bases and J by 2 bases, with 12 bases between them. The CDR3 consists of 15 residues. The CDR3 DNA sequence: TGTGCCAGCAGCCCCCGGGACGGGACCTACAATGAGCAGTTCTTC. Translated: CASSPRDGTYNEQFF.

The V call is TRBV5-3, the J call TRBJ1-1; a weak D match, TRBD1 (6 bases). TRBV5-3 is designated an ORF whose function remains uncertain. The CDR3 is made up of 15 amino acids. Trimming left V 2 bases short and J 3 bases short, with 14 bases between. The CDR3 loop is CARSFRWRGDTEAFF. The CDR3 DNA is TGTGCCAGAAGCTTTCGGTGGAGGGGGGACACTGAAGCTTTCTTT.

The chain has TRBV10-1 and TRBJ1-1; TRBD1 aligns across 7 bases. The trim removed 6 bases at V and 4 bases at J, leaving 2 bases unmatched. This CDR3 has 12 amino acids. The germline V gene has CDR1 WNHNN and CDR2 SYGVQD (reference sequence). The CDR3 coding sequence is TGCGCCAGCAGGACAGGGTCCACTGAAGCTTTCTTT. Its protein product is CASRTGSTEAFF.

The chain uses TRBV28 and TRBJ1-2; unclear D gene. Trimming removed 2 bases at V and 8 bases at J, with 12 bases between. The germline CDR1 and CDR2 sequences are MDHEN and SYDVKM. The CDR3 covers 13 residues. The DNA of the CDR3 is TGTGCCAGCAGTTTAAAGCCCACCTACGGCTACACCTTC. Amino acid sequence: CASSLKPTYGYTF.

This chain joins TRBV19 and TRBJ1-1; no clear D. Germline CDR1 and CDR2: LNHDA and SQIVND (reference sequence). The CDR3 is 10 amino acids. V was cut by 9 bases and J by 7 bases, with 9 bases left in between. The CDR3 DNA reads as TGTGCCAGCGGCGAGGTTGAAGCTTTCTTT. Translating gives CASGEVEAFF.

The chain recombines TRBV21-1 with TRBJ2-2. TRBV21-1 is a listed pseudogene. This CDR3 has 18 residues. Here the CDR3 reads CASSKGAGTPPNTGELFF. The CDR3, as DNA: TGTGCCAGCAGCAAAGGCGCAGGGACCCCTCCGAACACCGGGGAGCTGTTTTTT.

The gene calls are TRBV5-5 and TRBJ1-3, with a tentative D call TRBD1 (5 bases). The V gene's germline CDR1 is SGHKS and CDR2 YYEKEE (reference sequence). Trimming cost V 3 bases and J 4 bases, with 11 bases left between them. The CDR3 consists of 14 residues. CDR3 sequence: CASSSDTAGNTIYF. Written as DNA, the CDR3 is TGTGCCAGCAGCTCGGACACGGCGGGAAACACCATATATTTT.

The V gene is TRBV9, the J gene TRBJ2-1; D remains ambiguous. The V gene lost 0 bases and the J gene lost 5 bases, with 6 bases spanning the gap. The CDR3 is 13 amino acids. Germline V gives CDR1 SGDLS, CDR2 YYNGEE. The CDR3 sequence is CASSVGLHNEQFF. CDR3 DNA sequence: TGTGCCAGCAGCGTAGGACTGCACAATGAGCAGTTCTTC.

The rearrangement links TRBV7-9 to TRBJ1-4; 10 nucleotides line up with TRBD1. V was pared by 3 bases and J by 7 bases, with 5 bases of the junction left unmatched. Germline V gene data show CDR1 as SEHNR and CDR2 as FQNEAQ (reference sequence). This CDR3 is 15 amino acids long. CDR3 bases: TGTGCCAGCAGCTTGCCGACAGGGGGCGGTGAAAAACTGTTTTTT. This translates into CASSLPTGGGEKLFF.

The chain recombines TRBV6-5 with TRBJ2-3; 10 bases map to TRBD2. The V segment lost 4 bases and the J segment 5 bases; nucleotides outside the gene matches: 6. The germline V gene has CDR1 MNHEY and CDR2 SVGAGI. This CDR3 is built from 15 residues. The DNA of the CDR3 is TGTGCCAGCAGTTCAGCGGGAGGGAGAAAAGATACGCAGTATTTT. Protein: CASSSAGGRKDTQYF.

This chain uses TRBV19 with TRBJ2-5; TRBD2 is a possible D gene (5 bases). The CDR3 has 15 residues. V lost 6 bases to trimming and J lost 3 bases, with 17 bases between them. Germline V gene sequence: CDR1 LNHDA, CDR2 SQIVND (reference sequence). The CDR3 nucleotides read TGTGCCAGTAGCTCCCTCGGACTTAGCGAAGAGACCCAGTACTTC. It encodes CASSSLGLSEETQYF.

The chain is built from TRBV3-1 (or the pseudogene TRBV3-2) and TRBJ1-2, with TRBD1 matching over 10 bases. Unmatched junction bases numbered 7, after V lost 4 bases and J lost 8 bases. The CDR3 runs to 14 residues. Germline V gives CDR1 LGHDT, CDR2 YNNKEL (reference sequence). CDR3 residues: CASSLLTGGGGYTF. Written as DNA, the CDR3 is TGTGCCAGCAGCCTCTTGACAGGGGGCGGAGGCTACACCTTC.

The chain uses TRBV2 and TRBJ1-5; 11 nucleotides agree with TRBD1. The V gene's germline CDR1 is SNHLY and CDR2 FYNNEI. V dropped 7 bases and J dropped 4; count of bases not matched to a gene: 6. There are 15 residues in the CDR3. CDR3 in amino acids: CASTTDRGRNQPQHF. The CDR3 region has the DNA TGTGCCAGCACCACGGACAGGGGGCGGAATCAGCCCCAGCATTTT.

This clone was counted once. This rearrangement joins TRBV27 to TRBJ2-5; D ambiguous. This CDR3 comprises 15 residues. Germline values: CDR1 MNHEY, CDR2 SMNVEV (reference sequence). V was clipped by 5 bases and J by 5 bases, with 18 bases between them. The CDR3 sequence: CASSRAGLTRETQYF. The CDR3 DNA follows: TGTGCCAGCAGTCGTGCCGGGCTGACGAGGGAGACCCAGTACTTC.

J is TRBJ1-2 and V is TRBV5-1; unclear D gene. Trimming removed 3 bases from V and 8 bases from J, with 14 bases in between. Per the germline V gene, CDR1 is SGHRS and CDR2 is YFSETQ. CDR3 length equals 13 residues. CDR3 sequence: CASSYRLGAGYTF. As DNA, the CDR3 is TGCGCCAGCAGCTATCGGTTGGGTGCGGGCTACACCTTC.

This chain joins TRBV19 and TRBJ2-1, with 7 bases that match TRBD1. J gave up 6 bases and V 5 bases, and 7 bases lay outside the gene matches. The CDR3 length is 14 residues. Per germline, CDR1 LNHDA and CDR2 SQIVND (reference sequence). CDR3 sequence reads: CASSAPGTANEQFF. Here the CDR3 DNA reads TGTGCCAGTAGTGCCCCCGGGACAGCCAATGAGCAGTTCTTC.

The rearrangement links TRBV6-4 to TRBJ2-3; D remains ambiguous. V dropped 2 bases and J dropped 0 bases, with 3 bases sitting between them. The CDR3 contains 13 residues. Germline CDR1 reads MRHNA; CDR2 reads SNTAGT. CDR3 sequence (DNA): TGTGCCAGCAGTGACACTAGCACAGATACGCAGTATTTT. As protein: CASSDTSTDTQYF.

The chain carries TRBV28 and TRBJ1-6; perhaps TRBD1 as D (5 bases). This CDR3 is 17 amino acids long. Germline V gives CDR1 MDHEN, CDR2 SYDVKM. V lost 5 bases to trimming and J lost 2 bases, with 16 bases between them. The CDR3 loop reads CASSPHLGGAYNSPLHF. The CDR3 DNA sequence: TGTGCCAGCAGTCCACATCTCGGGGGAGCCTATAATTCACCCCTCCACTTT. The entire variable domain, with the rest obtained from reference TRBV28 and TRBJ1-6, is as follows: DVKVTQSSRYLVKRTGEKVFLECVQDMDHENMFWYRQDPGLGLRLIYFSYDVKMKEKGDIPEGYSVSREKKERFSLILESASTNQTSMYLCASSPHLGGAYNSPLHFGNGTRLTVT.